These T cell receptor beta chains were read from a single sample in a study of memory CD4+ T cells and cytomegalovirus serostatus. Here immunoSEQ multiplex PCR was the method, and the copy in TCRdb shows in-frame clones only, minus some. The repertoire consists of around 99,000 clones, with 80% occurring once and the leading ten covering 3.6%. The sequenced sample consisted of memory CD4+ T cells from blood. These receptors were obtained from an adult in good health and CMV-seropositive. CDR3s include the opening cysteine and the closing phenylalanine or tryptophan. A clone size is listed for some rows: how often the clone was seen (once, few, many), or a class if it is expanded.

>TRBV5-6|-
CASSSLAGPDGQYF
>TRBV2|-
CASSERMNTGELFF
>TRBV5-5|-
CASSLLQTSSTDTQYF
>TRBV9|-
CASSVDLGYNEQFF
>TRBV18|-
CASSDLNTQYF
>TRBV28|-
CASSPTSGRRDTGELFF
>TRBV27|once
CASSRDRGRPETQYF
>TRBV5-6|-
CASSQVIPRTGGYGYTF
>TRBV6-5|-
CASADSAPYEQYF
>TRBV11-2|-
CASRVGSSADTQYF
>TRBV29-1|-
CSVGTASEAFF
>TRBV18|-
CASSAGINDGQGSAFF
>TRBV2|-
CASMRSGPNEQFF